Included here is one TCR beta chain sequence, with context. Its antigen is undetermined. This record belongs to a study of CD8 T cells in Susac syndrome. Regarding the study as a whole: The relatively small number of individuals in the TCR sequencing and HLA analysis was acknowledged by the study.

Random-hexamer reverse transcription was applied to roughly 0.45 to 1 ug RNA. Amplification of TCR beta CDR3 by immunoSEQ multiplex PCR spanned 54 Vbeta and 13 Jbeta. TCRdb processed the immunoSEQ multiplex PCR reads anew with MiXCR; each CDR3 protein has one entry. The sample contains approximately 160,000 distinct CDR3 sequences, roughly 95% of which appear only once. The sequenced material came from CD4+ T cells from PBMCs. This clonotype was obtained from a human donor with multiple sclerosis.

The chain's CDR3 is CASRWDYAYEQYF. The CDR3 DNA is TGTGCCAGCAGGTGGGACTACGCCTACGAGCAGTACTTC. The chain is built from TRBV2 and TRBJ2-7; TRBD2 matches 7 bases. CDR3 length: 13 amino acids. Germline V gene sequence: CDR1 SNHLY, CDR2 FYNNEI. V lost 6 bases to trimming and J lost 2 bases; unmatched junction nucleotides: 4. Full variable domain (remainder filled in from reference TRBV2 and TRBJ2-7): EPEVTQTPSHQVTQMGQEVILRCVPISNHLYFYWYRQILGQKVEFLVSFYNNEISEKSEIFDDQFSVERPDGSNFTLKIRSTKLEDSAMYFCASRWDYAYEQYFGPGTRLTVT.